Detailed here is one T cell receptor (beta chain). This clonotype was observed many times. Which antigen it targets is not known. No much larger clone is present one base from it, and per-base qualities are unavailable. The data were obtained in a study of T cells in Graves' hyperthyroidism and ophthalmopathy (dated by TCRdb to about 2019). In the study overall: Peripheral blood was sampled at the time of initial diagnosis, prior to any treatment. To identify TCR V-J signatures that set the groups apart, the researchers used a discovery cohort of roughly 100 patients, made up of 40 to 45 with Graves' ophthalmopathy and 57 with stable Graves' hyperthyroidism. An independent validation cohort of about 19 hyperthyroidism patients and some 15 patients who later progressed to ophthalmopathy tested prospective prediction of ophthalmopathy. For training and testing, the approximately 92 patients in the discovery cohort were randomly divided in a 7:3 ratio. The study also compared thyroid tissue and blood T-cell repertoires from five or six Graves' hyperthyroidism patients. Following sampling, methimazole starting at 30 mg daily was given to hyperthyroidism patients, and high-dose intravenous methylprednisolone was given to ophthalmopathy patients. According to the paper, TCR Vbeta CDR3 sequencing was carried out on over 130 peripheral blood samples, which came from more than 40 ophthalmopathy, 70 to 80 hyperthyroidism and roughly 17 progressor patients.

For CDR1 and CDR2, the germline V gene (reference sequence) lists LNHDA and SQIVND. The CDR3 numbers 15 residues from cysteine through phenylalanine. Only CDR3 DNA remains: 45 bases, in frame from the first base. Relative to germline, V is 4 bases shorter and J is 7 bases shorter, with 17 bases between their ends. The TCR beta CDR3 regions were amplified from RNA transcripts. The first round of RT-PCR for the TCR CDR3 was performed with the HTBI primer set and the Qiagen OneStep RT-PCR kit. Libraries were constructed in a second round of multiplex PCR, after which size selection and purification were carried out. The libraries were sequenced on an Illumina HiSeq2000 using paired-end 100 bp reads. The authors' analysis ran thus. Raw data were processed with SOAPnuke, discarding reads with adapters, uncalled bases, mean Phred below 15, or no exact constant-primer or identifier match. COPE v1.2.5 was used to merge the high-quality paired reads, and each unique nucleotide sequence was defined as a clonotype. MiTCR v1.1 was used to align the clonotypes against IMGT TRBV, TRBD and TRBJ reference segments. Only V-J combinations with frequency above 0.0001, covering 99% to 99.2% of repertoires, were analysed. The TCS score was defined as F50 (clonal expansion) divided by E x V (chaos), with BLOSUM62-based TCRdist calculated between CDR3 peptides within each V-J. Welch's t-statistics and random forest reduced 500 to 550 V-J features to fewer than 15, which were used in a naive Bayes classifier (R e1071). The similarity between thyroid and blood repertoires was quantified using the Morisita-Horn index. The raw public reads went through TCRdb reprocessing: fastp at Q25, MiXCR clone calling, in-frame beta chains kept. Every CDR3 protein is listed once, alongside the most common genes and DNA of its rows. TCRdb, not the authors, supplied the V and J calls. The sample table lists approximately 610,000 distinct CDR3 sequences, roughly 14% of them with a count of one. Around 4.5% of the sample is in the top ten clones.

Ophthalmopathy patients had moderately to severely active disease, Clinical Activity Score of at least 3, NOSPECS grade of at least 4, and duration under 3 months. The study excluded patients with uncontrolled infections, other autoimmune diseases, pregnancy or lactation. Diagnoses relied on clinical symptoms, serum thyroxine and TRAb, thyroid ultrasound and orbital computed tomography. PBMCs were isolated from 10 ml of fresh peripheral blood by Ficoll-Paque density gradient centrifugation. Trizol reagent was used to extract total RNA, and RNA quality was then checked on an Agilent 2100 Bioanalyzer. Here is what the overall study found, with its caveats: Blood samples also contained most of the expanded thyroid clonotypes (frequency above 0.001), which suggests that blood repertoires may reflect thyroid immune responses. In validation, the model predicted progression to ophthalmopathy a median of 6.5 months before onset, with over 55% sensitivity and 72.22% specificity. No statistical method was used to fix the sample size in advance, and group allocation was not hidden from the investigators. In cross-validation, a model built on a 13 V-J signature told ophthalmopathy apart from stable hyperthyroidism with approximately 90% sensitivity and around 81% specificity, and in testing the same model reached 80%/75%.

The rearrangement combines TRBV19 with TRBJ1-5; TRBD1 is a weak D gene call, 6 bases matching. The TCR was taken from a woman aged 40 to 50 with Graves' ophthalmopathy. The source material was blood. This receptor has the CDR3 CASSSGRAGEQPQHF. The nucleotides are TGTGCCAGTAGTAGTGGCAGGGCAGGGGAACAGCCCCAGCATTTT. The CDR3, completed at both ends by the reference TRBV19 and TRBJ1-5 genes, gives the full variable domain DGGITQSPKYLFRKEGQNVTLSCEQNLNHDAMYWYRQDPGQGLRLIYYSQIVNDFQKGDIAEGYSVSREKKESFPLTVTSAQKNPTAFYLCASSSGRAGEQPQHFGDGTRLSIL.